Listed below are T cell receptor beta chains from one sample, sequenced in a study of blood T cell repertoires in COVID-19. Profiled with immunoSEQ multiplex PCR; TCRdb holds only in-frame clones, not every one. The sample has 30,000 or so clones; roughly 87% are singletons. Material: peripheral blood. The origin of the receptors is a man in his sixties or seventies with active or convalescent COVID-19. The CDR3 runs from the conserved cysteine through the conserved F or W. D genes are given only for firm matches. Size tells how often a clone was seen (once, few, many) or the class of an expanded clone, and some rows leave it out.

.,TRBD2,TRBV7-2,TRBJ2-1,TGTGCCAGCATCCCCAAGACTAGCGGATCCTACAATGAGCAGTTCTTC,CASIPKTSGSYNEQFF
.,TRBD1,TRBV7-8,TRBJ1-2,TGTGCCAGCAGCCCCCTGGGACAGGGGTATGGCTACACCTTC,CASSPLGQGYGYTF
.,TRBD2,TRBV12-5,TRBJ2-3,TGTGCTAGCGCTCAGACTAGCGGGGGGGTGTGGGGCACAGATACGCAGTATTTT,CASAQTSGGVWGTDTQYF
.,.,TRBV19,TRBJ1-5,TGTGCCAGTAGTATCGGGGGGGCAGTGCGGCCCCAGCATTTT,CASSIGGAVRPQHF
.,.,TRBV28,TRBJ1-1,TGTGCCAGCAGTTCATCAAAAGCTTCCATGAACACTGAAGCTTTCTTT,CASSSSKASMNTEAFF
.,TRBD1,TRBV18,TRBJ2-7,TGTGCCAGCTCAAAAGACAGGGGGTTTACTGAGCAGTACTTC,CASSKDRGFTEQYF
.,TRBD1,TRBV19,TRBJ2-7,TGTGCCAGTAGTAGAGGACAGGGGGTTATCTACGAGCAGTACTTC,CASSRGQGVIYEQYF
.,.,TRBV18,TRBJ2-7,TGTGCCAGCTCACATACTACAGGGAGTGGCTACGAGCAGTACTTC,CASSHTTGSGYEQYF
.,TRBD1,TRBV9,TRBJ1-2,TGTGCCAGCAGCGAATCCGGGACAGGCCACTATGGCTACACCTTC,CASSESGTGHYGYTF
.,.,TRBV7-2,TRBJ1-1,TGTGCCAGCAGCTTTGGGGGGGGTGGAGGGAACACTGAAGCTTTCTTT,CASSFGGGGGNTEAFF
.,.,TRBV9,TRBJ1-2,TGTGCCAGCAGCCCAACCGGCTCGGGGAACTATGGCTACACCTTC,CASSPTGSGNYGYTF
.,TRBD1,TRBV7-2,TRBJ1-1,TGTGCCAGCAGCTTAAACAGGGGGCAAGTAGCTTTCTTT,CASSLNRGQVAFF
.,.,TRBV15,TRBJ1-2,TGTGCCACCAGCAGGGGAGCGGGGCTAGGTGGCTACACCTTC,CATSRGAGLGGYTF
.,.,TRBV6-1,TRBJ2-7,TGTGCCAGCAGTGAAGTCCGCCAGGCCGAGCAGTACTTC,CASSEVRQAEQYF
.,.,TRBV7-9,TRBJ2-7,TGTGCCAGCAGCTTAGCGGTCGGGACTTACGAGCAGTACTTC,CASSLAVGTYEQYF
.,TRBD1,TRBV5-1,TRBJ2-1,TGCGCCAGCGGACAGGTCTCTGACAATGAGCAGTTCTTC,CASGQVSDNEQFF
.,TRBD2,TRBV5-1,TRBJ2-3,TGCGCCAGCAGCCCCGGGACTAGCGGATACACAGATACGCAGTATTTT,CASSPGTSGYTDTQYF
once,.,TRBV9,TRBJ2-7,TGTGCCAGCAGCGTAGGTCAGGTACCCTACGAGCAGTACTTC,CASSVGQVPYEQYF
.,.,TRBV27,TRBJ2-7,TGTGCCAGCAGTTTAGAGGGAGGCGAGCAGTACTTC,CASSLEGGEQYF
.,.,TRBV11-2,TRBJ2-3,TGTGCCAGCAGCAACGTTGCGGGGACAGATACGCAGTATTTT,CASSNVAGTDTQYF
once,.,TRBV6-6,TRBJ1-5,TGTGCCAGCAGTGGGGGTGGGACACGTAGCAATCAGCCCCAGCATTTT,CASSGGGTRSNQPQHF
.,TRBD1,TRBV6-4,TRBJ1-2,TGTGCCAGCAGTGGGGACAGGGCGAGGAGGGTTAACTATGGCTACACCTTC,CASSGDRARRVNYGYTF
.,TRBD1,TRBV19,TRBJ1-1,TGTGCCAGTAGAACACCGACCCAGGGGGCCAAGGCTGAAGCTTTCTTT,CASRTPTQGAKAEAFF
.,.,TRBV5-1,TRBJ2-7,TGCGCCAGCAGCCCGGGGGAAGGCTACGAGCAGTACTTC,CASSPGEGYEQYF
.,TRBD2,TRBV29-1,TRBJ2-3,TGCAGCGTTATCAAAGCGGGAGGGCCAACAGATACGCAGTATTTT,CSVIKAGGPTDTQYF
.,.,TRBV7-9,TRBJ2-3,TGTGCCAGCAGCCTAGACAGAAGCACAGATACGCAGTATTTT,CASSLDRSTDTQYF
.,TRBD2,TRBV28,TRBJ2-3,TGTGCCAGCAGTTTATCCCTGCAACTAGCGGGAGCCCCAGATACGCAGTATTTT,CASSLSLQLAGAPDTQYF
once,TRBD1,TRBV9,TRBJ2-5,TGTGCCAGCAGCGCCTCAGGGGGCCGAGAGACCCAGTACTTC,CASSASGGRETQYF
.,.,TRBV24-1,TRBJ1-2,TGTGCCACCAGTGATTTCTTAGATTATGGCTACACCTTC,CATSDFLDYGYTF
.,.,TRBV7-9,TRBJ1-3,TGTGCCAGCAGCTTAGCGCACTTCGGGGGATCTGGAAACACCATATATTTT,CASSLAHFGGSGNTIYF
.,.,TRBV9,TRBJ1-2,TGTGCCAGCAGCGTAGGGGGGGACTATGGCTACACCTTC,CASSVGGDYGYTF
.,TRBD1,TRBV6-5,TRBJ1-2,TGTGCCAGCAGTACAGGGGGCATGGGCTACACCTTC,CASSTGGMGYTF
.,TRBD1,TRBV7-9,TRBJ1-2,TGTGCCAGCAGCGAGGACAGGAACTATGGCTACACCTTC,CASSEDRNYGYTF
.,TRBD1,TRBV6-6,TRBJ1-1,TGTGCCAGCAGGCAAACAGGGGGCACTGAAGCTTTCTTT,CASRQTGGTEAFF
.,TRBD1,TRBV5-1,TRBJ2-5,TGCGCCAGTCGATCCGGGACAGCTGGGGAGACCCAGTACTTC,CASRSGTAGETQYF
once,TRBD2,TRBV29-1,TRBJ2-7,TGCAGCGTGGGGACTAGCGGAGCCTACGAGCAGTACTTC,CSVGTSGAYEQYF
once,TRBD1,TRBV30,TRBJ1-1,TGTGCCTGGAGTGCCACAGGGGTCTTGGCTTTCTTT,CAWSATGVLAFF
.,.,TRBV25-1,TRBJ1-5,TGTGCCAGCAGTCTGACAGAAAATCAGCCCCAGCATTTT,CASSLTENQPQHF
.,TRBD1,TRBV5-1,TRBJ2-1,TGCGCCAGCAGCCCGGGACAGGGAACCTACAATGAGCAGTTCTTC,CASSPGQGTYNEQFF
.,TRBD1,TRBV19,TRBJ2-1,TGTGCCAGTAGTCCGGGGGACAGGGGTAGAGCTGGGGAGCAGTTCTTC,CASSPGDRGRAGEQFF
.,.,TRBV19,TRBJ1-1,TGTGCCAGTAGTATCAAGAGGAACACTGAAGCTTTCTTT,CASSIKRNTEAFF
.,TRBD1,TRBV11-2,TRBJ2-1,TGTGCCAGCAGCTTAGACGGGACAGGGTACAATGAGCAGTTCTTC,CASSLDGTGYNEQFF
once,.,TRBV6-5,TRBJ2-7,TGTGCCAGCAGCCGTCAGGGGATCGGACCCTACGAGCAGTACTTC,CASSRQGIGPYEQYF